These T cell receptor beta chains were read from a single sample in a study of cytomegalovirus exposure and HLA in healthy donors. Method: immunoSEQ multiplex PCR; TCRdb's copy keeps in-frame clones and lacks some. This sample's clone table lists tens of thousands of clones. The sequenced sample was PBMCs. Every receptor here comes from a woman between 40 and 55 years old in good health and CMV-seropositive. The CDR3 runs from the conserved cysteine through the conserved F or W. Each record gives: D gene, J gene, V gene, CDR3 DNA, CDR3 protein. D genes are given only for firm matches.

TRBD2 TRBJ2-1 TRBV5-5 TGTGCCAGCAGCGACCGACCTAGCGGGGCTGTCAATGAGCAGTTCTTC CASSDRPSGAVNEQFF
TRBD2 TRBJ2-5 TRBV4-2 TGTGCCAGCAGCCAAGAGTTGGTCACAGCGGGAGGAATAGAGCAGTACTTC CASSQELVTAGGIEQYF
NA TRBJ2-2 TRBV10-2 TGCGCCAGCGTTGGGGGCAGGAACACCGGGGAGCTGTTTTTT CASVGGRNTGELFF
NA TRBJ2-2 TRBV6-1 TGTGCCAGCAGGCGGGCGAGGAACACCGGGGAGCTGTTTTTT CASRRARNTGELFF
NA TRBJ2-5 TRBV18 TGTGCCAGCTCACCAAGTAGTCCTCAAGAGACCCAGTACTTC CASSPSSPQETQYF
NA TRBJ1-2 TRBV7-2 TGTGCCAGCAGCTTAGTCAGGGATCTCTATGGCTACACCTTC CASSLVRDLYGYTF
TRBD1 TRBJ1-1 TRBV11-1 TGTGCCAGCAGCGCGTGGGACAGAGCCCTTTTGAACACTGAAGCTTTCTTT CASSAWDRALLNTEAFF
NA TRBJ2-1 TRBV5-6 TGTGCCAGCAGCTTGGGACTCAGCAATGAGCAGTTCTTC CASSLGLSNEQFF
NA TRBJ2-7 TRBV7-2 TGTGCCAGCAGCCCGGGACCTAGCGCGGCCTCCTACGAGCAGTACTTC CASSPGPSAASYEQYF
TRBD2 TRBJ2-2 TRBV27 TGTGCCAGCAGTTGGCGGGAGAGCACCGGGGAGCTGTTTTTT CASSWRESTGELFF
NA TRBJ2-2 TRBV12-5 TGTGCTAGTGGTTTGGCGAGGAGGACAGACACGAACACCGGGGAGCTGTTTTTT CASGLARRTDTNTGELFF
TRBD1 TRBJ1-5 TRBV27 TGTGCCAGCAGTCCCGGGACAGGGGGACCGATAGGAGGTAGCAATCAGCCCCAGCATTTT CASSPGTGGPIGGSNQPQHF
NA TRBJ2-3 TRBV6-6 TGTGCCAGCATACGTCAGGGTCTGACAGATACGCAGTATTTT CASIRQGLTDTQYF
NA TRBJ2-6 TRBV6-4 TGTGCCAGCAGTGACTCGACAGGTGGGGCCAACGTCCTGACTTTC CASSDSTGGANVLTF
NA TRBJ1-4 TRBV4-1 TGCGCCAGCAGCCATGAGACAGCGAATGAAAAACTGTTTTTT CASSHETANEKLFF
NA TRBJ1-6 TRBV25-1 TGTGCCAGCAGTGAATGGGGCAGGAGAGAAAATTCACCCCTCCACTTT CASSEWGRRENSPLHF
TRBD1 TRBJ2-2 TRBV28 TGTGCCAGCAGTTTATGGAGAGACAGGGGGCGGGACGGGGAGCTGTTTTTT CASSLWRDRGRDGELFF
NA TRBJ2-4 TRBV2 TGTGCCAGCAGGCCCACAGGAGAAATAGCCAAAAACATTCAGTACTTC CASRPTGEIAKNIQYF
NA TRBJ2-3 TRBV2 TGTGCCAGCAGTCCGGGGTGGTCAGATACGCAGTATTTT CASSPGWSDTQYF
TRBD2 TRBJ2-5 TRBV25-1 TGTGCCAGCAGTGATACAGCGGGATCGGGAGAGACCCAGTACTTC CASSDTAGSGETQYF
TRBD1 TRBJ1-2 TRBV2 TGTGCCAGCAGTGATTGGACAGGGGCGGCCGGCTATGGCTACACCTTC CASSDWTGAAGYGYTF
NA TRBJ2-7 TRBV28 TGTGCCAGCACCTTGGGAGACGGCGAGCAGTACTTC CASTLGDGEQYF
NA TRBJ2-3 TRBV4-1 TGCGCCAGCAGTCGCGTGGGACTTGCTCACACGGATACGCAGTATTTT CASSRVGLAHTDTQYF
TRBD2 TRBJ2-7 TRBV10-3 TGTGCCATCAAATCTAGCGGGAGGGCGTCCTACGAGCAGTACTTC CAIKSSGRASYEQYF
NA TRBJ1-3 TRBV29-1 TGCAGCGTGAAAAACAGCTACTCTGGAAACACCATATATTTT CSVKNSYSGNTIYF
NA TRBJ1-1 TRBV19 TGTGCCAGTAGGAGTGATCAGGGGTTGAACACTGAAGCTTTCTTT CASRSDQGLNTEAFF
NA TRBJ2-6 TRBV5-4 TGTGCCAGCAGCTTGCGGAGTTCTGGGGCCAACGTCCTGACTTTC CASSLRSSGANVLTF
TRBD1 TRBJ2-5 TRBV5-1 TGCGCCAGCCGCTACAGGACAGGGGTGGGGGAGACCCAGTACTTC CASRYRTGVGETQYF
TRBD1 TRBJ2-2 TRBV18 TGTGCCAGCTCACCACAGGGACAGGGGTACACCGGGGAGCTGTTTTTT CASSPQGQGYTGELFF
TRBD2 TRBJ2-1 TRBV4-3 TGCGCCAGCAGCCAAGACCGGGGGCTCGGACTAGCGGGGAACAATGAGCAGTTCTTC CASSQDRGLGLAGNNEQFF